These T cell receptor beta chains were read from a single sample in a study of CD8+ T cells in alopecia areata. TCRdb keeps only in-frame clones here, not all; method: immunoSEQ multiplex PCR. This sample has 250,000 or so clones; around 67% occur once, and the top ten carry more than 0.95%. The input for sequencing was CD4+ T cells sorted from blood, taken at week 0. The receptors were gathered from a human donor with alopecia areata. Each CDR3 is given with its conserved first and last residue. Each record gives: V gene, CDR3 length, D gene, J gene, clone size, CDR3 DNA, CDR3 protein. D genes are given only for firm matches. Not every row has a clone size; where given, it reads once, few, many or a size class.

>TRBV6-5|15|TRBD1|TRBJ1-2|-
TGTGCCAGCAGTGGTAGCTTCGGGTCCAGGGGGGGCTACACCTTC
CASSGSFGSRGGYTF
>TRBV30|13|-|TRBJ1-5|few
TGTGCCTGGAGTGTGGGGGGGGATCAGCCCCAGCATTTT
CAWSVGGDQPQHF
>TRBV10-3|13|-|TRBJ2-7|-
TGTGCCATCAGTGTTGGGGACTTGGACGAGCAGTACTTC
CAISVGDLDEQYF
>TRBV5-4|16|TRBD1|TRBJ1-5|few
TGTGCCAGCAGCTCGACAGGGGGCGGATATACGGAGCCCCAGCATTTT
CASSSTGGGYTEPQHF
>TRBV2|14|-|TRBJ2-7|-
TGTGCCAGCAGTGACCCCTCCGGCAGATTGGCGCAGTACTTC
CASSDPSGRLAQYF
>TRBV19|14|TRBD1|TRBJ2-7|-
TGTGCCAGTAGTGCTCCGGGACAGGGGACCGAGCAGTACTTC
CASSAPGQGTEQYF
>TRBV7-2|15|-|TRBJ2-7|-
TGTGCCAGCAGCCCAGGGGGGGGAAAGGCCTACGAGCAGTACTTC
CASSPGGGKAYEQYF
>TRBV27|17|-|TRBJ1-6|-
TGTGCCAGCACCCGGAGTTCCGGGGGCCTGGTGGGTTCACCCCTCCACTTT
CASTRSSGGLVGSPLHF
>TRBV5-6|14|-|TRBJ2-5|-
TGTGCCAGCAGCTCAGCGACCGGGGCCGGGACCCAGTACTTC
CASSSATGAGTQYF
>TRBV30|15|-|TRBJ1-1|-
TGTGCCTGGAGGCACGGGGCCCGGGGGAACACTGAAGCTTTCTTT
CAWRHGARGNTEAFF
>TRBV30|12|-|TRBJ1-1|-
TGTGCCTGGAGGGCGGGGAACACTGAAGCTTTCTTT
CAWRAGNTEAFF
>TRBV27|12|-|TRBJ2-3|-
TGTGCCAGCGGATCTCCAGGGGATACGCAGTATTTT
CASGSPGDTQYF
>TRBV29-1|14|-|TRBJ1-1|-
TGCAGCGTCCCTCAAGGAGCTATGAACACTGAAGCTTTCTTT
CSVPQGAMNTEAFF
>TRBV4-3|14|-|TRBJ2-5|few
TGCGCCAGCAGCCAAGATCGCTACCAAGAGACCCAGTACTTC
CASSQDRYQETQYF
>TRBV7-3|13|-|TRBJ2-5|-
TGTGCCAGCAGCACAGCGATCCAAGAGACCCAGTACTTC
CASSTAIQETQYF
>TRBV5-1|12|-|TRBJ1-6|few
TGCGCCAGCAGCTTAGGGAATTCACCCCTCCACTTT
CASSLGNSPLHF
>TRBV27|13|-|TRBJ1-2|-
TGTGCCAGCTCACCACAGGGTGTATCTCCCTACACCTTC
CASSPQGVSPYTF
>TRBV4-1|15|-|TRBJ1-1|-
TGCGCCAGCAGCCAAGATCGAGGGAGTTGGGCTGAAGCTTTCTTT
CASSQDRGSWAEAFF
>TRBV2|17|-|TRBJ2-3|-
TGTGCCAGCAGTGAGCCCCTCCCCCGGGGAGGAGCAGATACGCAGTATTTT
CASSEPLPRGGADTQYF
>TRBV30|14|-|TRBJ2-1|-
TGTGCCTGGAGTGTACGGAGGCTTGGGGATGAGCAGTTCTTC
CAWSVRRLGDEQFF
>TRBV30|11|-|TRBJ2-7|few
TGTGCCTGGAGCACGATTTACGAGCAGTACTTC
CAWSTIYEQYF
>TRBV27|15|TRBD1|TRBJ2-7|-
TGTGCCAGCAGCCCCATCCGGGACAGGGAGTACGAGCAGTACTTC
CASSPIRDREYEQYF
>TRBV6-5|13|TRBD1|TRBJ2-5|once
TGTGCCAGCAGACGGGACAGCCAAGAGACCCAGTACTTC
CASRRDSQETQYF